Included here is one T cell receptor beta chain sequence, with context. What it binds is not known. TCRdb reprocessed the 5' RACE reads and reports one entry per CDR3 protein, with no DNA. Its clone listing holds roughly 380,000 distinct CDR3 sequences. This sample is drawn from a study of T cells expressing NK-cell markers. The CDR3 covers 13 residues. The germline gives CDR1 LGHDT, CDR2 YNNKEL (reference sequence). Whole-study results and caveats: Once again these clonotypes came out on top in the CD3+CD56-NKG2C+ fraction of a handful of donors. In a group of about 6 donors, dominant NKG2C+ clonotypes represented about 1.0-8% of CD8+ T cells. HCMV specificity was not established for the expanded NKG2C+ T cell clones.

The sequence derives from a man aged 18-70 years in good health. The rearrangement links TRBV3-1 to TRBJ2-3; TCRdb indicates TRBD2, and absent DNA this call remains unverified. Specimen: blood T cells: a sorted CD56 or NKG2C T cell subset, CD4+ or CD8+ T cells, or bulk PBMC T cells (not recorded which). The CDR3 here is CASSPLPTDTQYF.